This T cell receptor beta chain was sequenced during a study of blood T cell repertoires in COVID-19. Study summary: Donors in the United States, Italy and Spain gave samples during acute or convalescent COVID-19. Sources were T cells, B-cell-depleted T cells, or PBMCs; the material itself was cDNA or gDNA.

In the study's own analysis: Amplification from reference gene primers served as the basis for estimated nucleated cell counts. Libraries were prepared by immunoSEQ multiplex PCR; TCRdb keeps only in-frame clonotypes and omits some of them. V, J and clone size are taken as reported in that table, and D and trimming were inferred from the DNA itself. Among some 55,000 clones listed, 90% were seen once. The clonotype was recovered from a human donor in a cohort sampled during active COVID-19. Input material: peripheral blood.

The CDR3 region is CTKSSRRGKRNEQFF. DNA for the CDR3: TGCACCAAATCAAGTCGCAGGGGGAAAAGGAATGAGCAGTTCTTC. The chain employs TRBV1 and TRBJ2-1; TRBD1, as called in the table, went unchecked against the DNA. TRBV1 is flagged as a pseudogene. CDR3 length: 15 residues.